This T cell receptor (beta chain) is from a study of response to subunit inactivated influenza vaccine. From the RT-PCR reads, TCRdb called clonotypes with MiXCR, one entry per CDR3 protein. The table records about 570,000 distinct CDR3 sequences, approximately 10% of them present only once. With regard to this clonotype: The antigen is unknown.

Points from the study as a whole: That few new T cells are recruited by each seasonal influenza vaccination was the authors' suggestion.

This sample also appeared in a second study, on T cells expressing NK-cell markers. That study reports: UMIs accompanied the 5'RACE template switching by which TCR beta cDNA was made. The TCR beta repertoires originated in sorted CD3+CD56+NKG2C+, CD3+CD56+NKG2C- and CD3+CD56-NKG2C+ T cells.

The sequenced sample was PBMCs from blood, obtained on the day of vaccination. This clonotype originated in a man in his fifties who received an inactivated influenza vaccine.

The CDR3, as DNA: TGCAGTGCTAGAGATAGCTCCTCTCCCAAAAACATTCAGTACTTC. Protein sequence: CSARDSSSPKNIQYF. The chain links TRBV20-1 to TRBJ2-4, with D uncertain. V was clipped by 0 bases and J by 2 bases, with 11 bases between them. This CDR3 has 15 residues. Germline V lookup: CDR1 DFQATT, CDR2 SNEGSKA (reference sequence).